The rows below give T cell receptor beta chains drawn from one sample of a study of T cells in Graves' hyperthyroidism and ophthalmopathy. TCRdb reprocessed the multiplex PCR reads with MiXCR, giving one entry per CDR3 protein. The table includes hundreds of thousands of distinct CDR3 sequences, approximately 15% detected once. Source material: blood. All receptors derive from a young woman with Graves' hyperthyroidism. Both conserved end residues are trimmed from each CDR3.

len: 13
v_gene: TRBV20-1
CDR3aa: SARAPSGGEDTQY

len: 15
v_gene: TRBV6-2/TRBV6-3
CDR3aa: ASSKERGGLSNQPQH

len: 13
v_gene: TRBV7-2
CDR3aa: ASSIGTSVSYEQY

len: 13
v_gene: TRBV12-5
CDR3aa: ASGPNRGWEYGYT

len: 12
v_gene: TRBV6-5
CDR3aa: ASSYSKQGGGYT

len: 12
v_gene: TRBV7-2
CDR3aa: ASTRDFGADTIY

len: 14
v_gene: TRBV19
CDR3aa: ASCYSGGANTGELF

len: 13
v_gene: TRBV20-1
CDR3aa: SALVLAGGTDTQY

len: 13
v_gene: TRBV3-1
CDR3aa: ASSQMGQHNSPLH

len: 14
v_gene: TRBV11-2
CDR3aa: ASSILAGTSTDTQY

len: 15
v_gene: TRBV20-1
CDR3aa: SARPIRTGLTGNTIY

len: 11
v_gene: TRBV28
CDR3aa: ASSFWENTEAF

len: 11
v_gene: TRBV29-1
CDR3aa: SVEVPGAETQY

len: 14
v_gene: TRBV10-1
CDR3aa: ASLRPCNPPNYGYT

len: 14
v_gene: TRBV28
CDR3aa: ASSFPPSEPYNEQF

len: 9
v_gene: TRBV3-1
CDR3aa: ASREGNGYT

len: 13
v_gene: TRBV12-3/TRBV12-4
CDR3aa: ASSSSGGDFYEQY

len: 10
v_gene: TRBV20-1
CDR3aa: SADSWAFEQF

len: 11
v_gene: TRBV5-4
CDR3aa: ASSPGQAGEQF

len: 14
v_gene: TRBV12-3/TRBV12-4
CDR3aa: ASSLGAARANYGYT

len: 12
v_gene: TRBV6-2/TRBV6-3
CDR3aa: ASSLAGDGNIQY

len: 9
v_gene: TRBV28
CDR3aa: ASAAFYGYT

len: 13
v_gene: TRBV4-3
CDR3aa: ASSQGGGALYEQY

len: 11
v_gene: TRBV18
CDR3aa: ASSPEMNTEAF

len: 16
v_gene: TRBV4-3
CDR3aa: ASSREDVRGANVGELF

len: 11
v_gene: TRBV24-1
CDR3aa: ATSETGAETQY

len: 11
v_gene: TRBV3-1
CDR3aa: ASSGARDGEQY

len: 16
v_gene: TRBV7-2
CDR3aa: ASSLSGLAGAFRETQY

len: 12
v_gene: TRBV20-1
CDR3aa: SAPGRLMNTEAF

len: 11
v_gene: TRBV7-9
CDR3aa: ASSLGWAQPQH

len: 13
v_gene: TRBV20-1
CDR3aa: SARDGGGRGNEQF

len: 12
v_gene: TRBV5-1
CDR3aa: ASSLGGLALEQF

len: 11
v_gene: TRBV12-3/TRBV12-4
CDR3aa: ASRASGEGTQY

len: 11
v_gene: TRBV2
CDR3aa: ASNRQGNQPQH

len: 15
v_gene: TRBV7-8
CDR3aa: ASSYTGGASGANVLT

len: 11
v_gene: TRBV3-1
CDR3aa: ASSDHSNQPQH

len: 12
v_gene: TRBV14
CDR3aa: ASSQVETGGKLF

len: 11
v_gene: TRBV27
CDR3aa: ASRWGLNQPQH

len: 12
v_gene: TRBV10-3
CDR3aa: AISDRAGGDTQY

len: 10
v_gene: TRBV18
CDR3aa: ASSPPDGTQY

len: 12
v_gene: TRBV2
CDR3aa: ASSESRTGGGYT

len: 14
v_gene: TRBV4-1
CDR3aa: ASSHASGTLTYEQY

len: 13
v_gene: TRBV19
CDR3aa: ASSMVGTAPYEQY

len: 13
v_gene: TRBV3-1
CDR3aa: ASSQVLAGDNEQF

len: 14
v_gene: TRBV5-8
CDR3aa: ASSLETSGGRNIQY

len: 14
v_gene: TRBV11-2
CDR3aa: ASSSEAGGPSYEQY

len: 15
v_gene: TRBV5-1
CDR3aa: ASSSIPGQGMSTEAF

len: 12
v_gene: TRBV6-2/TRBV6-3
CDR3aa: ASTEDRSTDTQY

len: 11
v_gene: TRBV6-1
CDR3aa: ASTDGGYNEQF